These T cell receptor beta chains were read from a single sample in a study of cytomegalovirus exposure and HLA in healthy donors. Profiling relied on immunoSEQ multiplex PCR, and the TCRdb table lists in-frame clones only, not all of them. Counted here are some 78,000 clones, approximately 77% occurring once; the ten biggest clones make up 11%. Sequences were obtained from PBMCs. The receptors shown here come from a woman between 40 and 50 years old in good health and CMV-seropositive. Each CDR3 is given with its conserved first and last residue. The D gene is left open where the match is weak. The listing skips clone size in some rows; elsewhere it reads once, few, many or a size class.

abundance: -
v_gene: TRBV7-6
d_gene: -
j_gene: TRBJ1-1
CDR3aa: CASSQGTGNTEAFF

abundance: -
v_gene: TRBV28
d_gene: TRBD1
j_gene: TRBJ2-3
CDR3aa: CASRTQGARDTQYF

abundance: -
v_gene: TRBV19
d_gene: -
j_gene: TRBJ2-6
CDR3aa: CASSIRGSNSGANVLTF

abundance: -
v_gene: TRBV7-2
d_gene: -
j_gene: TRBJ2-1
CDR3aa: CASSLDRSAGQFF

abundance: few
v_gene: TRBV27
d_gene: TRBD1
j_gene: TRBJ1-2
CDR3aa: CASWGGQGYGYTF

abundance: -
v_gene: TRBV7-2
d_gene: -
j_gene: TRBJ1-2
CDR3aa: CASSLGGEGYGYTF

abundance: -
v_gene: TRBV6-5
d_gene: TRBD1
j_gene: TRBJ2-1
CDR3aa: CASRIGQGAANEQFF

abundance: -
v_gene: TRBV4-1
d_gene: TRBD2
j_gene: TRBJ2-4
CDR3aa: CASSQPELATNIQYF

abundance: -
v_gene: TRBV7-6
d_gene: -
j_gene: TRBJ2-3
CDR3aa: CASSLEAGTRTDTQYF

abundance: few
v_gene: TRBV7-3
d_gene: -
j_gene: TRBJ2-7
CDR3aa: CASASSRGYEQYF

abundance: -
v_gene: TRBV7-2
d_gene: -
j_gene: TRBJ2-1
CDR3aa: CASSLGLPPNEQFF

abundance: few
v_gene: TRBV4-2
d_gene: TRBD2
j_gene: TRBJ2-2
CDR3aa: CASSPELAGASLGELFF

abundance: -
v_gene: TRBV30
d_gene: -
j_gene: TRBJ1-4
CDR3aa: CAWSGRASTNEKLFF

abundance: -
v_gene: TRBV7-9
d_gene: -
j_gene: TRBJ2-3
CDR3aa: CASSLVMAGRTDTQYF

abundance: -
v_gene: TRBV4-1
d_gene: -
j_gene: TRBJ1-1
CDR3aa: CASSQVFRANTEAFF

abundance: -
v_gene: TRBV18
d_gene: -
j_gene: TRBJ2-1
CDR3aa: CASSPRSNEQFF

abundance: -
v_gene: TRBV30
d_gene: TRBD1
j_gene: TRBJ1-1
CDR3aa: CAWTRIPGQGEAFF

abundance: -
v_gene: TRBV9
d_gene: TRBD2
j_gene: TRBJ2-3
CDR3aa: CASSVESGGSTDTQYF

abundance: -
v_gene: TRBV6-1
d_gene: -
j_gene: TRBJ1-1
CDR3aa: CASLPQSHTEAFF

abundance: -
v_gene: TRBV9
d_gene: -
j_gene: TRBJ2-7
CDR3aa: CASSVTVSSYEQYF